One sample yielded the 31 T cell receptor beta chains listed below, sequenced in a study of HIV-infected children after antiretroviral therapy interruption. RNA-based 3' RACE libraries used unique molecular identifiers. MiXCR, run by TCRdb on the 3' RACE reads, gives a single entry per CDR3 protein. The profile shows about 89,000 distinct CDR3 sequences, 5.5% to 8.5% of them singletons. Treatment: PENTA 11 planned treatment interruption arm or continuous ART arm. The sequenced sample was CD45RA+ CD4+ T cells from PBMCs, pooled from several time points, obtained from a donor given antiretroviral therapy, either interrupted or continuous. The subset: naive CD4+ CD45RA+ CD45RO- T cells. The source of these receptors is a pool of human donors with HIV.

The chain recombines TRBV7-3 with TRBJ2-2; TRBD1 agrees at 7 bases. The CDR3 is made up of 15 amino acids. With 1 base clipped from V and 5 bases from J, the junction kept 4 bases outside the gene matches. Germline V lookup: CDR1 SGHTA, CDR2 FQGTGA. As DNA, the CDR3 is TGTGCCAGCAGCTTAAGACAGGGTCGGACCGGGGAGCTGTTTTTT. Its protein is CASSLRQGRTGELFF.

This clonotype was observed at least ten times. J is TRBJ2-7 and V is TRBV19, with 7 bases identical to TRBD1. CDR3 length: 13 amino acids. The V and J ends lost 2 bases and 3 bases, in that order; junction bases with no gene match: 1. Germline V lookup: CDR1 LNHDA, CDR2 SQIVND (reference sequence). DNA for the CDR3: TGTGCCAGTAGTATAAACAGGGGCTACGAGCAGTACTTC. Translation: CASSINRGYEQYF.

This clonotype has at least ten counts. This CDR3 is CASSEPLLTGFLMQYF. The CDR3 DNA follows: TGTGCCAGCAGTGAACCCCTCCTGACAGGGTTTCTGATGCAGTACTTC. V is TRBV2 and J is TRBJ2-7; 7 bases map to TRBD1. Germline trimming cut 2 bases from V and 9 bases from J; bases unmatched to any gene: 16. Germline values: CDR1 SNHLY, CDR2 FYNNEI. This CDR3 comprises 16 residues. Together with reference TRBV2 and TRBJ2-7, the CDR3 gives the full variable domain: EPEVTQTPSHQVTQMGQEVILRCVPISNHLYFYWYRQILGQKVEFLVSFYNNEISEKSEIFDDQFSVERPDGSNFTLKIRSTKLEDSAMYFCASSEPLLTGFLMQYFGPGTRLTVT.

This clonotype was seen ten or more times. The chain links TRBV23-1 to TRBJ1-5; 7 nucleotides align to TRBD1. TRBV23-1 counts as an open reading frame of uncertain function. J lost 2 bases, V lost 4 bases, and 8 bases had no gene match. There are 16 residues in the CDR3. The DNA of the CDR3 is TGCGCCAGCAGTCTTTGGGACAGAGTTCGCAATCAGCCCCAGCATTTT. Residues: CASSLWDRVRNQPQHF.

The sample holds many counts of this clonotype. The V call is TRBV5-1, the J call TRBJ2-2; 7 bases align to TRBD1. Germline trimming cut 5 bases from V and 6 bases from J; bases unmatched to any gene: 13. CDR1 is SGHRS and CDR2 is YFSETQ in the germline V gene. The CDR3 totals 16 residues. DNA for the CDR3: TGCGCCAGCAGGACGATAGGGGACAGTCGTGCCGGGGAGCTGTTTTTT. Protein product: CASRTIGDSRAGELFF.

This clonotype was observed at least ten times. The CDR3 coding sequence is TGTGCTAGTGGTTTGGTACCCCGTGAGCAGTACTTC. This codes for CASGLVPREQYF. The rearrangement links TRBV12-5 to TRBJ2-7; D not certain. The V and J ends lost 0 bases and 7 bases respectively, with 7 bases between them. The CDR3 is 12 residues long. Germline V gene lookup returns CDR1 LGHNT and CDR2 FRNRAP.

Within the sample, this clonotype is medium-sized. V gene TRBV20-1 combines with J gene TRBJ2-3; D is uncertain. In germline, CDR1 is DFQATT, CDR2 SNEGSKA (reference sequence). Trimming removed 3 bases from V and 1 base from J, with 17 bases in between. This CDR3 has 16 amino acids. The CDR3 is CSASSPGGPRTDTQYF. The CDR3 DNA reads TGCAGTGCTAGCTCTCCGGGCGGACCGCGCACAGATACGCAGTATTTT.

This clonotype was seen repeatedly, ten times or more. The V and J genes are TRBV3-1 and TRBJ1-2; D is uncertain. With 0 bases removed from V and 5 bases from J, the gap between germline ends came to 7 bases. Germline CDR1 reads LGHDT; CDR2 reads YNNKEL (reference sequence). The CDR3 is 13 amino acids. In DNA form, the CDR3 reads TGTGCCAGCAGCCAAGACTCGGTATATGGCTACACCTTC. Translating it yields CASSQDSVYGYTF.

This clonotype was counted at least ten times. This chain connects TRBV12-3 or TRBV12-4 to TRBJ1-5; D ambiguous. The CDR3 contains 14 residues. With 1 base removed from V and 3 bases from J, the gap between germline ends came to 7 bases. For the CDR3, the DNA is TGTGCCAGCAGTTTAGGGAGTTACAATCAGCCCCAGCATTTT. It yields the protein CASSLGSYNQPQHF.

The chain recombines TRBV10-3 with TRBJ1-2, with a weak D call TRBD1 (5 bases). Deletions cut 7 bases from V and 3 bases from J, with 15 bases between. CDR1 is ENHRY and CDR2 is SYGVKD in the germline V gene. This CDR3 has 14 residues. DNA of the CDR3: TGTGCCATCACCCAAAGACAGAATTACTATGGCTACACCTTC. Its translation: CAITQRQNYYGYTF.

This clonotype was detected ten times or more. The genes are TRBV6-1 and TRBJ1-5; D is ambiguous. The CDR3 is 13 residues long. Germline CDR1 and CDR2: MNHNS and SASEGT. The germline V and J ends were trimmed by 3 bases and 4 bases, with 7 bases remaining between them. CDR3 in DNA: TGTGCCAGCAGTGAGGTGAGGAATCAGCCCCAGCATTTT. Its protein is CASSEVRNQPQHF.

At least ten counts were recorded for this clonotype. This sequence joins TRBV7-6 and TRBJ2-7, with 8 bases aligning to TRBD1. V dropped 5 bases and J dropped 4; count of bases not matched to a gene: 10. CDR1 and CDR2 (germline): SGHVS, FNYEAQ. The CDR3 sequence is 15 residues long. DNA for the CDR3: TGTGCCAGCAGCCATAGAGTAGGACAGGGTTACGAGCAGTACTTC. The encoded protein is CASSHRVGQGYEQYF.

This clonotype was found many times. This rearrangement joins TRBV10-1 to TRBJ1-6; tentatively, D is TRBD1 (6 bases). V lost 10 bases and J 7 bases, leaving 14 bases between the germline ends. Germline CDR1 reads WNHNN; CDR2 reads SYGVQD (reference sequence). CDR3 length: 13 amino acids. The CDR3, as DNA: TGCGCCACCTCGGGGGCATCCAATTCACCCCTCCACTTT. This encodes CATSGASNSPLHF.

This clonotype occurred many times. The chain uses TRBV5-4 and TRBJ1-1, with D possibly matching TRBD1 (5 bases). The CDR3 extends over 15 amino acids. V lost 6 bases to trimming and J lost 0 bases, with 15 bases between them. Germline V lookup: CDR1 SGHNT, CDR2 YYREEE (reference sequence). The CDR3 region has the DNA TGTGCCAGCACTACCCCCGAGGGGATGAACACTGAAGCTTTCTTT. Translating it yields CASTTPEGMNTEAFF.

This clonotype was seen at least ten times. The chain uses TRBV20-1 and TRBJ1-2; D uncertain. Trimming cost V 5 bases and J 4 bases, with 14 bases left between them. Germline assignment: CDR1 DFQATT and CDR2 SNEGSKA (reference sequence). The CDR3 extends over 13 amino acids. DNA for the CDR3: TGCAGTGCTCCCGGGGAGACCAGCTATGGCTACACCTTC. Its protein product is CSAPGETSYGYTF.

The table lists this clonotype with many counts. Since the CDR3 does not end with the conserved phenylalanine or tryptophan, this likely comes from a read error. The V gene is TRBV29-1, the J gene TRBJ1-4; D is ambiguous. Germline-derived CDR1 and CDR2 are SQVTM and ANQGSEA. The germline V and J ends were trimmed by 0 bases and 8 bases, with 10 bases remaining between them. The CDR3 totals 13 residues. The CDR3 protein is CSVEDPSREKLFS. CDR3 DNA sequence: TGCAGCGTTGAAGATCCCTCCAGGGAAAAACTGTTTTCT.

This chain uses TRBV27 with TRBJ2-3; TRBD1 agrees at 10 bases. From germline, CDR1 is MNHEY and CDR2 SMNVEV (reference sequence). The junction had 9 bases not matched to a gene; V was cut back by 6 bases and J by 6 bases. CDR3 size: 15 residues. The CDR3 sequence: CASRWTGGPRDTQYF. CDR3 in DNA: TGTGCCAGCAGATGGACAGGGGGTCCACGGGATACGCAGTATTTT.

This clonotype was detected many times. V usage is TRBV19 and J usage is TRBJ2-4; D not certain. V lost 5 bases and J lost 0, with 8 bases in between. There are 14 residues in the CDR3. From germline, CDR1 is LNHDA and CDR2 SQIVND (reference sequence). DNA for the CDR3: TGTGCCAGTAGTCTTACAATAGCCAAAAACATTCAGTACTTC. Encoded protein: CASSLTIAKNIQYF.

This clonotype has a count of ten or more. The chain employs TRBV19 and TRBJ1-1; D is uncertain. Trimming shortened V by 1 base and J by 4 bases, and 10 bases separated the two germline ends. From germline, CDR1 is LNHDA and CDR2 SQIVND (reference sequence). The CDR3 totals 14 residues. The CDR3 loop reads CASSIVSGSTEAFF. In nucleotides, the CDR3 is TGTGCCAGTAGTATAGTTTCGGGGAGCACTGAAGCTTTCTTT.

At least ten counts were recorded for this clonotype. The V call is TRBV5-1, the J call TRBJ1-1; no definite D call. Germline V CDR1 and CDR2: SGHRS, YFSETQ. This CDR3 comprises 15 residues. V was pared by 1 base and J by 5 bases, with 15 bases between. DNA of the CDR3: TGCGCCAGCAGCTTGATAACCGACGGCAAAACTGAAGCTTTCTTT. Translating it yields CASSLITDGKTEAFF.

This clonotype was found many times. The chain uses TRBV9 and TRBJ2-3; D gene unclear. The CDR3 loop spans 13 amino acids. The germline CDR1 and CDR2 sequences are SGDLS and YYNGEE. V dropped 2 bases and J dropped 5 bases, with 9 bases sitting between them. The DNA of the CDR3 is TGTGCCAGCAGCGTGTCGGCCGAAGATACGCAGTATTTT. Amino acid sequence: CASSVSAEDTQYF. Supplemented by reference TRBV9 and TRBJ2-3, the full variable domain reads DSGVTQTPKHLITATGQRVTLRCSPRSGDLSVYWYQQSLDQGLQFLIQYYNGEERAKGNILERFSAQQFPDLHSELNLSSLELGDSALYFCASSVSAEDTQYFGPGTRLTVL.

This clonotype was detected a few times. The chain employs TRBV7-7 and TRBJ2-7, with 8 nucleotides matching TRBD2. This CDR3 comprises 17 residues. The V segment lost 3 bases and the J segment 3 bases; nucleotides outside the gene matches: 13. Germline CDR1 reads SSHAT; CDR2 reads FNYEAQ (reference sequence). CDR3 DNA sequence: TGTGCCAGCAGCTTGGGACGGACCGGGACTAGAATCTACGAGCAGTACTTC. It specifies CASSLGRTGTRIYEQYF.

There are many counts of this clonotype. The chain joins TRBV7-9 to TRBJ1-2; TRBD1 aligns across 8 bases. Germline-derived CDR1 and CDR2 are SEHNR and FQNEAQ (reference sequence). This CDR3 is built from 14 residues. V trimming: 1 base; J trimming: 8 bases; junction bases outside the gene matches: 6. The CDR3 nucleotides are TGTGCCAGCAGCTTAGGACAGGGGACAGGAGGCTACACCTTC. Translation: CASSLGQGTGGYTF.

This clonotype was seen at least ten times. The chain recombines TRBV5-4 with TRBJ2-1; either TRBD1 or TRBD2 may supply D (5 bases each). CDR3 length: 11 amino acids. CDR1 and CDR2 from the germline V gene are SGHNT and YYREEE (reference sequence). V was clipped by 5 bases and J by 7 bases, with 7 bases between them. As DNA, the CDR3 is TGTGCCAGCAGGGGGGAGAATGAGCAGTTCTTC. Encoded protein: CASRGENEQFF.

This clonotype came up many times. This rearrangement joins TRBV7-2 to TRBJ2-5; D remains unclear. This CDR3 region has 14 residues. CDR1 and CDR2 (germline): SGHTA, FQGNSA. The V gene lost 3 bases and the J gene lost 5 bases, with 13 bases spanning the gap. The DNA for the CDR3 is TGTGCCAGCAGCTTTCTTGGGCTCCTCGAGACCCAGTACTTC. It translates to CASSFLGLLETQYF.

This clonotype was seen at least ten times. The rearrangement uses TRBV30 and TRBJ1-1; D gene unclear. Germline values: CDR1 GTSNPN, CDR2 SVGIG (reference sequence). This CDR3 contains 13 residues. Trimming removed 4 bases at V and 1 base at J, with 10 bases between. This CDR3 reads CAWNSGGNTEAFF. CDR3 coding DNA: TGTGCCTGGAATTCCGGAGGGAACACTGAAGCTTTCTTT.

This clonotype came up many times. J is TRBJ1-2 and V is TRBV20-1; D is undetermined. The V end was cut by 6 bases, the J end by 0 bases, with 17 bases between. The CDR3 is 15 residues long. Germline loops: CDR1 DFQATT, CDR2 SNEGSKA (reference sequence). CDR3 loop: CSAETTPAANYGYTF. The CDR3 nucleotides read TGCAGTGCAGAGACCACACCGGCGGCTAACTATGGCTACACCTTC.

Comment on this clonotype: A much more abundant neighbour one base away suggests this may be a read error. The gene calls are TRBV14 and TRBJ2-7; TRBD2 is a possible D gene (6 bases). Trimming took 4 bases from V and 11 from J, leaving 15 bases between them. CDR3 length: 12 amino acids. Per the germline V gene, CDR1 is SGHDN and CDR2 is FVKESK. The CDR3 DNA is TGTGCCAGCAGCCGAGATTCACGGGGGAAGTACTTC. Residues: CASSRDSRGKYF. Full variable domain (rest looked up from reference TRBV14 and TRBJ2-7): EAGVTQFPSHSVIEKGQTVTLRCDPISGHDNLYWYRRVMGKEIKFLLHFVKESKQDESGMPNNRFLAERTGGTYSTLKVQPAELEDSGVYFCASSRDSRGKYFGPGTRLTVT.

V is TRBV29-1 and J is TRBJ2-5, with 9 bases that match TRBD1. The CDR3 runs 15 residues. V shed 7 bases and J 3 bases; nucleotides not matched to a gene: 12. Germline V gives CDR1 SQVTM, CDR2 ANQGSEA. CDR3 in DNA: TGCAGCGCTGCCTCCGGGACAGGGAAAAAAGAGACCCAGTACTTC. It translates to CSAASGTGKKETQYF.

This clonotype was counted many times. The rearrangement joins TRBV5-1 to TRBJ2-3; the D gene is possibly TRBD2 (5 bases). CDR1 and CDR2 (germline): SGHRS, YFSETQ. V lost 4 bases, J lost 3 bases, and 9 bases lay in between. This CDR3 spans 13 amino acids. DNA of the CDR3: TGCGCCAGCAGCGCAAGGAGGACAGATACGCAGTATTTT. Its protein product is CASSARRTDTQYF.

This clonotype was found many times. The chain uses TRBV7-8 and TRBJ1-1; 7 bases map to TRBD1. The CDR3 has 15 residues. Germline CDR1 is SGHVS and CDR2 is FQNEAQ. Losses at the gene ends were 5 bases for V and 7 bases for J; bases not matched to a gene: 13. This chain's CDR3 is CASSPSLDRFNEAFF. The CDR3 DNA sequence: TGTGCCAGCAGCCCATCCCTGGACAGGTTCAATGAAGCTTTCTTT.